This T cell receptor beta chain was found in a study of blood T cell repertoires in COVID-19. Turning to the study itself: The samples span acute and convalescent COVID-19 from the United States, Italy and Spain. The analysed material was cDNA or gDNA that came from T cells, B-cell-depleted T cells, or PBMCs.

TCRdb's table, derived via immunoSEQ multiplex PCR, lists solely in-frame clones and lacks some. The profile shows some 100,000 clones, 90% to 95% of them singletons. V lost 0 bases and J lost 0, with 12 bases in between. Germline V gene sequence: CDR1 MRHNA, CDR2 SNTAGT. The CDR3 totals 16 residues. The receptor was derived from a man aged 45 to 65 with acute or convalescent COVID-19. The rearrangement joins TRBV6-4 to TRBJ2-7, with D possibly matching TRBD2 (5 bases). Sequencing was done on a sample of peripheral blood. The CDR3 sequence: CASSDSIVSDSYEQYF. The DNA of the CDR3 is TGTGCCAGCAGTGACTCGATAGTTAGCGACTCCTACGAGCAGTACTTC.